This T cell receptor (beta chain) was obtained from a study of Graves' ophthalmopathy and Graves' hyperthyroidism. The J segment lost 4 bases and the V segment lost 3 bases, leaving 6 bases of the junction unmatched. Germline V CDR1 and CDR2: LNHDA, SQIVND (reference sequence). The CDR3 is made up of 15 amino acids. RNA transcripts were the template, and TCR beta CDR3 regions were amplified from them. RT-PCR was first run with HTBI primers, then multiplex PCR in a second round. TCRdb redid the calling of the multiplex PCR reads with MiXCR, one entry per CDR3 protein. The sample has hundreds of thousands of distinct CDR3 sequences, 35% to 50% seen once. This clonotype was picked up a small number of times.

The sequenced sample consisted of peripheral blood. The source is an adult man with Graves' ophthalmopathy. The V call is TRBV19, the J call TRBJ2-5; 9 bases are shared with TRBD1. The CDR3 DNA sequence: TGTGCCAGTAGTATGGGGAGGGGACAGGGAGAGACCCAGTACTTC. Translation: CASSMGRGQGETQYF.